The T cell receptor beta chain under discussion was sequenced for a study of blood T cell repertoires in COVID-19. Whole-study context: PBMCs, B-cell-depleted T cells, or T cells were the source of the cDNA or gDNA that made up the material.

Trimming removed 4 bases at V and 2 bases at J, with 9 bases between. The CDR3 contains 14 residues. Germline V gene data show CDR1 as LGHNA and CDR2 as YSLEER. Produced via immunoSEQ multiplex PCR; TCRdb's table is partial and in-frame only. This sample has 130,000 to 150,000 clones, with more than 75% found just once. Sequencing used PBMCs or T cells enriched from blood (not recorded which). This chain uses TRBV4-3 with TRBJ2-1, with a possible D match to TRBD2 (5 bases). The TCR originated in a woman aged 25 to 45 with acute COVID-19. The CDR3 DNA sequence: TGCGCCAGCAGCCTGGAGGCCGCCTACAATGAGCAGTTCTTC. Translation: CASSLEAAYNEQFF.